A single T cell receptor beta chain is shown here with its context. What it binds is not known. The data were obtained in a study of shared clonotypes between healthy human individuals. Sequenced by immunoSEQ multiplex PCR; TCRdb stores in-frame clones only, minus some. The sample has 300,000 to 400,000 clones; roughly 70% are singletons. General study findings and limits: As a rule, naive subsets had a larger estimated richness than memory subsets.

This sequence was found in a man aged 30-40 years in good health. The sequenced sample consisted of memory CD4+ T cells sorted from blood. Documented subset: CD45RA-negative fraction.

CDR3 residues: CAWRKQGMNTEAFF. Here the CDR3 DNA reads TGTGCCTGGAGGAAACAGGGTATGAACACTGAAGCTTTCTTT. The chain joins TRBV30 to TRBJ1-1; D is possibly TRBD1 (6 bases). The germline V gene has CDR1 GTSNPN and CDR2 SVGIG (reference sequence). Trimming took off 3 bases at V and 0 bases at J, with 11 bases between the two ends. CDR3 length: 14 amino acids.